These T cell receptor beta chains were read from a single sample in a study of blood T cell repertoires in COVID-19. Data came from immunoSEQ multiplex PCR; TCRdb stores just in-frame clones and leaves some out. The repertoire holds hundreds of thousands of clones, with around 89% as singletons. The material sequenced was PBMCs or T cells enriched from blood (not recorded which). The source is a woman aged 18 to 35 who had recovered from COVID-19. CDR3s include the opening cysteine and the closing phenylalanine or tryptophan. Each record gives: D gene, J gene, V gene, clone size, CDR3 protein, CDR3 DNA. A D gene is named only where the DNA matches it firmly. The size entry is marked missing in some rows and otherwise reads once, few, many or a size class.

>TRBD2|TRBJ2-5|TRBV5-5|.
CASNPAPPLAGRQETQYF
TGTGCCAGCAACCCCGCCCCACCCCTAGCGGGGAGACAAGAGACCCAGTACTTC
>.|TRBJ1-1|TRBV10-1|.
CASSESGGITEAFF
TGCGCCAGCAGTGAGTCCGGCGGAATTACTGAAGCTTTCTTT
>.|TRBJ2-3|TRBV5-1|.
CASSYGGLGETDTQYF
TGCGCCAGCAGCTACGGGGGGCTCGGGGAGACAGATACGCAGTATTTT
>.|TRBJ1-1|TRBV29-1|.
CSAEENTEAFF
TGCAGCGCAGAGGAGAACACTGAAGCTTTCTTT
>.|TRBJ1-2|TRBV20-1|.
CSASSSGRNGYTF
TGCAGTGCTAGTTCTTCAGGGCGAAATGGCTACACCTTC
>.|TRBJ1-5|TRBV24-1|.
CATSPGSGQVSQPQHF
TGTGCCACCAGCCCGGGGAGCGGGCAGGTTTCTCAGCCCCAGCATTTT
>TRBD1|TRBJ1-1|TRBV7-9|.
CASSFRQGASGNTEAFF
TGTGCCAGCAGCTTTAGGCAGGGGGCCTCCGGGAACACTGAAGCTTTCTTT
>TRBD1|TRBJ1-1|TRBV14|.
CASSLQGYTEAFF
TGTGCCAGCAGCCTACAGGGGTATACTGAAGCTTTCTTT
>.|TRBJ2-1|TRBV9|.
CASSVDLAVSSYNEQFF
TGTGCCAGCAGCGTAGATCTAGCCGTGAGCTCCTACAATGAGCAGTTCTTC
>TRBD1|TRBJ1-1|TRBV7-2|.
CASSHIRLSGGTEAFF
TGTGCCAGCAGCCACATTCGTCTTTCAGGGGGCACTGAAGCTTTCTTT
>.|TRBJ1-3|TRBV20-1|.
CSASLSVGNTIYF
TGCAGTGCTAGTTTGTCAGTTGGAAACACCATATATTTT
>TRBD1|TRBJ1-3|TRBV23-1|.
CASSRIDVRQGSNTIYF
TGCGCCAGCAGCCGAATCGACGTGAGACAGGGATCAAACACCATATATTTT
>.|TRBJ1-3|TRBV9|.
CASSLSNQGNTIYF
TGTGCCAGCAGCCTATCCAACCAAGGAAACACCATATATTTT
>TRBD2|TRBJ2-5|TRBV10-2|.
CASSLAGSQETQYF
TGCGCCAGCAGTTTAGCGGGGAGCCAAGAGACCCAGTACTTC
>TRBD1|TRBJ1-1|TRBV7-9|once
CASSHRQGPWNTEAFF
TGTGCCAGCAGCCACCGACAGGGGCCTTGGAACACTGAAGCTTTCTTT
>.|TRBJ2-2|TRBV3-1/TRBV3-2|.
CASSQGFRGDTGELFF
TGTGCCAGCAGCCAAGGGTTCAGGGGGGACACCGGGGAGCTGTTTTTT
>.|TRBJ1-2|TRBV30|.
CAWSVFFSGGNDGYTF
TGTGCCTGGAGTGTATTCTTCTCGGGGGGGAATGATGGCTACACCTTC
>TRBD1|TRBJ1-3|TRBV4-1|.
CASSQAGTGAGNTIYF
TGCGCCAGCAGCCAAGCGGGTACAGGGGCTGGAAACACCATATATTTT
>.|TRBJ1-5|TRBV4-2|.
CASSQVSDRGTYSNQPQHF
TGTGCCAGCAGCCAAGTCTCGGACAGAGGTACTTATAGCAATCAGCCCCAGCATTTT
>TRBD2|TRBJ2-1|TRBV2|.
CASSPTAGGEYNEQFF
TGTGCCAGCAGCCCCACAGCCGGGGGGGAGTACAATGAGCAGTTCTTC
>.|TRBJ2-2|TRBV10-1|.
CASSETEAGELFF
TGCGCCAGCAGTGAGACTGAGGCCGGGGAGCTGTTTTTT
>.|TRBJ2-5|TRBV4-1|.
CASSPPRTHDEETQYF
TGCGCCAGCAGCCCCCCCAGGACACACGACGAAGAGACCCAGTACTTC
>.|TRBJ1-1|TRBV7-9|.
CASSLELANTEAFF
TGTGCCAGCAGCTTAGAATTGGCGAACACTGAAGCTTTCTTT
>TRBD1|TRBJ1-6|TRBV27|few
CASSSPTGRRHSPLHF
TGTGCCAGCAGTTCCCCGACAGGGAGAAGGCATTCACCCCTCCACTTT
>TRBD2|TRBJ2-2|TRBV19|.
CASTRRTILAGEVGELFF
TGTGCCAGTACCAGACGAACGATACTAGCGGGGGAGGTCGGGGAGCTGTTTTTT
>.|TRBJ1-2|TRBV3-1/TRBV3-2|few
CASSQAAGSYGYTF
TGTGCCAGCAGCCAAGCAGCGGGTTCCTATGGCTACACCTTC
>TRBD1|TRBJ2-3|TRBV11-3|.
CASSSGTGGGADTQYF
TGTGCCAGCAGCTCAGGGACAGGGGGAGGAGCAGATACGCAGTATTTT
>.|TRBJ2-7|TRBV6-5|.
CASSPTNAKEQYF
TGTGCCAGCAGCCCCACTAATGCCAAGGAGCAGTACTTC
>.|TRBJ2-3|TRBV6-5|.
CASSLDGVSTDTQYF
TGTGCCAGCAGTCTAGACGGCGTTAGCACAGATACGCAGTATTTT
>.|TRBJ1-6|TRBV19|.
CATQGLSRSPLHF
TGTGCCACGCAGGGGTTATCGCGGTCACCCCTCCACTTT
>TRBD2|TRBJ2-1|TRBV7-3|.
CASSTLAGGNNEQFF
TGTGCCAGCAGCACTCTAGCGGGGGGAAACAATGAGCAGTTCTTC
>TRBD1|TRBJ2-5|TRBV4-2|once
CASSQDLGTESGTQYF
TGTGCCAGCAGCCAAGATCTAGGGACAGAGTCGGGGACCCAGTACTTC
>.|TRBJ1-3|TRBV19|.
CASSIGILSGNTIYF
TGTGCCAGTAGTATCGGGATACTCTCTGGAAACACCATATATTTT
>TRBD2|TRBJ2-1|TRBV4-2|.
CASSQRIAGGDNEQFF
TGTGCCAGCAGCCAACGGATAGCGGGGGGGGACAATGAGCAGTTCTTC
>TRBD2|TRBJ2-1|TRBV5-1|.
CASSFDLLLAGPPNEQFF
TGCGCCAGCAGCTTCGACCTACTACTAGCGGGGCCCCCCAATGAGCAGTTCTTC
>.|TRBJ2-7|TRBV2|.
CASNEDRNYEQYF
TGTGCCAGCAATGAGGACAGAAACTACGAGCAGTACTTC
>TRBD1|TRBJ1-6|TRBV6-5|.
CASSHPGQWGIILHF
TGTGCCAGCAGTCACCCGGGACAGTGGGGGATCATCCTCCACTTT
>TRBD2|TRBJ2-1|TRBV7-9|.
CASSRPGLAGNEQFF
TGTGCCAGCAGCCGACCGGGACTAGCGGGGAATGAGCAGTTCTTC
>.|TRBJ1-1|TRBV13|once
CASSLRGLTMNTEAFF
TGTGCCAGCAGCCTCCGGGGTTTGACCATGAACACTGAAGCTTTCTTT
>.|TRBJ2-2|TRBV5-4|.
CASSLHPGQTTGELFF
TGTGCCAGCAGCTTGCACCCGGGACAAACAACCGGGGAGCTGTTTTTT
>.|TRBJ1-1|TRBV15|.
CATSHRDTMNTEAFF
TGTGCCACCAGCCACCGGGACACGATGAACACTGAAGCTTTCTTT
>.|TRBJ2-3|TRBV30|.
CAWSTGGADTQYF
TGTGCCTGGAGTACTGGGGGCGCAGATACGCAGTATTTT
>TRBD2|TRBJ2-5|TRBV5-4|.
CASSLTSGARETQYF
TGTGCCAGCAGCTTAACTAGCGGGGCTCGGGAGACCCAGTACTTC
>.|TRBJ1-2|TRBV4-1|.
CASSGDIADPGYTF
TGCGCCAGCAGCGGGGACATCGCGGACCCTGGCTACACCTTC
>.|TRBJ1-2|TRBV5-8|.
CATVGHINYGYTF
TGTGCCACCGTCGGACACATTAACTATGGCTACACCTTC
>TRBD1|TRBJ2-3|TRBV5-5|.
CASSFGTGVKDTQYF
TGTGCCAGCAGCTTCGGGACAGGGGTTAAAGATACGCAGTATTTT
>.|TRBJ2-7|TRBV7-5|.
CARSLSLPTGALF
TGTGCCAGAAGCTTAAGCCTCCCGACAGGTGCCCTCTTC
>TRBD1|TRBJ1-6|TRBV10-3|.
CAISESPRQGFNSPLHF
TGTGCCATCAGTGAGTCCCCCAGACAGGGTTTTAATTCACCCCTCCACTTT
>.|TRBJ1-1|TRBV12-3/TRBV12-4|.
CASSLVQGSAFF
TGTGCCAGCAGTTTAGTACAGGGAAGTGCTTTCTTT